There are many counts of the clone carrying this T cell receptor (beta chain). The record originates from a study of T-cell reconstitution after alpha-beta-depleted transplantation in children. Researchers prepared the TCRbeta library using unique molecular identifiers, the study reports. A single record per CDR3 protein comes from TCRdb applying MiXCR to the PCR reads. Of 83,000 or so distinct CDR3 sequences listed, 8% to 9% are singletons. The germline V gene encodes CDR1 MDHEN and CDR2 SYDVKM. The CDR3 spans 15 residues. V lost 4 bases to trimming and J lost 4 bases; unmatched junction nucleotides: 4.

This rearrangement joins TRBV28 to TRBJ2-3; 11 positions agree with TRBD2. The TCR was taken from a human donor who donated a stem cell graft to a child with congenital amegakaryocytic thrombocytopenia. The sample here was PBMCs from the stem cell graft donor, taken from the stem cell graft. The CDR3 loop reads CASSSTSGKSDTQYF. CDR3 nucleotide sequence: TGTGCCAGCAGTTCGACTAGCGGGAAGTCAGATACGCAGTATTTT.